The TCR beta chain under discussion was sequenced for a study of Graves' ophthalmopathy and Graves' hyperthyroidism. In the study overall: Peripheral blood samples were taken at initial diagnosis, before any treatment.

TCR beta CDR3 regions were amplified from RNA transcripts. Second-round multiplex PCR followed a first-round RT-PCR using HTBI primers. TCRdb reprocessed the multiplex PCR reads with MiXCR, giving one entry per CDR3 protein. The data contain about 480,000 distinct CDR3 sequences, around 15% of them singletons. Presentation of ophthalmopathy in the donors involved moderate-to-severe activity, CAS ≥3, NOSPECS ≥4 and a duration under 3 months. Study-level points and caveats: It was with about 68% sensitivity and about 72% specificity that the model predicted ophthalmopathy progression. Also, most clonotypes expanded in the thyroid above 0.001 frequency appeared in blood.

This clonotype was seen repeatedly, ten times or more. Its antigen is as yet unknown. This clonotype was sampled from a woman aged 25-40 years with Graves' ophthalmopathy. The sample taken for sequencing was blood.

CDR3 protein: CASRGPHVAFF. In DNA form, the CDR3 reads TGTGCCAGCAGGGGACCCCACGTAGCTTTCTTT. V gene TRBV12-3 or TRBV12-4 combines with J gene TRBJ1-1; D possibly corresponds to TRBD1 (5 bases). The CDR3 has 11 amino acids. V lost 6 bases and J 10 bases, leaving 12 bases between the germline ends.